This T cell receptor (beta chain) was sequenced during a study of T cell repertoires in cytomegalovirus infection. TCRdb reprocessed the reads via MiXCR and lists one record per CDR3 protein. In the table there are approximately 910,000 distinct CDR3 sequences, less than 40% of which are singletons. This clonotype was seen only a few times. Antigen unknown. Germline loops: CDR1 MNHNS, CDR2 SASEGT. The CDR3 is 15 residues long. V lost 8 bases to trimming and J lost 5 bases, with 22 bases between them. The sequence was collected from a human donor in good health (CMV status not recorded). Some clones in this sample may be carry-over from other donors' samples. The material sequenced was cultured CD8+ T cells from PBMCs, taken from culture after CMV antigen stimulation. The rearrangement joins TRBV6-1 to TRBJ2-7; TRBD2 might be the D (5 bases). CDR3 in DNA: TGTGCCAGCCGTTGGGGAGCCTGGGCGCCGAACGAGCAGTACTTC. Encoded protein: CASRWGAWAPNEQYF.